This T cell receptor (beta chain) emerged from a study of T cell repertoires in cytomegalovirus infection. TCRdb itself ran the reads through MiXCR, one entry per CDR3 protein. Of 230,000 or so distinct CDR3 sequences in the sample, more than 15% were seen once. The CDR3 sequence is 15 residues long. CDR1 and CDR2 (germline): SEHNR, FQNEAQ (reference sequence). Trimming stripped 4 bases from V and 3 bases from J, with 15 bases between. In this sample, this clonotype turned up a few times. V gene TRBV7-9 combines with J gene TRBJ1-1, with a tentative D call TRBD1 (5 bases). This TCR was recovered from a human donor in good health (CMV status not recorded). Some clones in this sample may be carry-over from other donors' samples. Sequencing used CD8+ T cells from PBMCs. The CDR3 nucleotides read TGTGCCAGCAGCTCATCGGACCGGGGCTACACTGAAGCTTTCTTT. Protein: CASSSSDRGYTEAFF.